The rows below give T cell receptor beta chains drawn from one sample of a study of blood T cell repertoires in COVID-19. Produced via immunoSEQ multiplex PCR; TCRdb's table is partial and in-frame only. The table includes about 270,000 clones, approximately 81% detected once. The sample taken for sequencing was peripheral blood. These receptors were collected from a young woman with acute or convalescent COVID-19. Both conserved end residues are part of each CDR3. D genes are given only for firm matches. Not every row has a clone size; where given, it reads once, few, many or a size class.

cdr3_nt: TGTGCCAGCAGACAAACCGTTGGACTAGCGGGCGAGCAGTACTTC
cdr3_aa: CASRQTVGLAGEQYF
j_call: TRBJ2-7
v_call: TRBV7-2
d_call: TRBD2
clone_size: NA

cdr3_nt: TGTGCCTGGAGTGAATCTTCCGGGACATCCTATGGCTACACCTTC
cdr3_aa: CAWSESSGTSYGYTF
j_call: TRBJ1-2
v_call: TRBV30
d_call: NA
clone_size: NA

cdr3_nt: TGCGCCAGCAGGGGGTCAGGGGCAACTAATGAAAAACTGTTTTTT
cdr3_aa: CASRGSGATNEKLFF
j_call: TRBJ1-4
v_call: TRBV10-2
d_call: NA
clone_size: NA

cdr3_nt: TGTGCCAGCAGCAAACTAGCGGGAGGGCCGCGTGAGCAGTTCTTC
cdr3_aa: CASSKLAGGPREQFF
j_call: TRBJ2-1
v_call: TRBV21-1
d_call: NA
clone_size: NA

cdr3_nt: TGTGCCAGCAGCCCGCAAAGCGGGCTGCTGGATACGCAGTATTTT
cdr3_aa: CASSPQSGLLDTQYF
j_call: TRBJ2-3
v_call: TRBV7-2
d_call: NA
clone_size: once

cdr3_nt: TGTGCCAGCAGCTTACAGAGGGACAGGGGGAAAGCTTTCTTT
cdr3_aa: CASSLQRDRGKAFF
j_call: TRBJ1-1
v_call: TRBV11-2
d_call: TRBD1
clone_size: NA

cdr3_nt: TGTGCCACCGGATCGACAGGGAACAATCAGCCCCAGCATTTT
cdr3_aa: CATGSTGNNQPQHF
j_call: TRBJ1-5
v_call: TRBV15
d_call: TRBD1
clone_size: NA

cdr3_nt: TGTGCCAGCAGTCAGGACAGGGGTGGGTACGAGCAGTACTTC
cdr3_aa: CASSQDRGGYEQYF
j_call: TRBJ2-7
v_call: TRBV28
d_call: TRBD1
clone_size: NA

cdr3_nt: TGCGCCAGCAGCCGAACTAGAACAGATACGCAGTATTTT
cdr3_aa: CASSRTRTDTQYF
j_call: TRBJ2-3
v_call: TRBV4-3
d_call: NA
clone_size: once

cdr3_nt: TGTGCCAGCAGTTCCCAAAACAGGGTAGGCTACACCTTC
cdr3_aa: CASSSQNRVGYTF
j_call: TRBJ1-2
v_call: TRBV28
d_call: NA
clone_size: NA

cdr3_nt: TGTGCCAGCAGTTTATTGGGCAGATTGAACACTGAAGCTTTCTTT
cdr3_aa: CASSLLGRLNTEAFF
j_call: TRBJ1-1
v_call: TRBV28
d_call: NA
clone_size: once